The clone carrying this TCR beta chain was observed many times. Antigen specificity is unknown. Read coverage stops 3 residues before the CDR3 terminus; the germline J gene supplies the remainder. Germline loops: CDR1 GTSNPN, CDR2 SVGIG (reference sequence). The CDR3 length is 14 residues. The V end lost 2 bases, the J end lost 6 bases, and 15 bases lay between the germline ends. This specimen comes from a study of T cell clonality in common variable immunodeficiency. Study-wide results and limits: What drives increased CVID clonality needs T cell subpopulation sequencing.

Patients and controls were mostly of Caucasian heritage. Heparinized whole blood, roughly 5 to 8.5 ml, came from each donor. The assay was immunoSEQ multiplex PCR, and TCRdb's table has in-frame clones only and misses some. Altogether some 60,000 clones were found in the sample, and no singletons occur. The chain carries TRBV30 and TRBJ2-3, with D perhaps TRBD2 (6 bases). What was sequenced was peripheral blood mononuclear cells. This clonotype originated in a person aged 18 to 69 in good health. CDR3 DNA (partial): TGTGCCTGGAGTTCCACTGGGCTAGCGGATACG. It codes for CAWSSTGLADT. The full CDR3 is CAWSSTGLADTQYF.